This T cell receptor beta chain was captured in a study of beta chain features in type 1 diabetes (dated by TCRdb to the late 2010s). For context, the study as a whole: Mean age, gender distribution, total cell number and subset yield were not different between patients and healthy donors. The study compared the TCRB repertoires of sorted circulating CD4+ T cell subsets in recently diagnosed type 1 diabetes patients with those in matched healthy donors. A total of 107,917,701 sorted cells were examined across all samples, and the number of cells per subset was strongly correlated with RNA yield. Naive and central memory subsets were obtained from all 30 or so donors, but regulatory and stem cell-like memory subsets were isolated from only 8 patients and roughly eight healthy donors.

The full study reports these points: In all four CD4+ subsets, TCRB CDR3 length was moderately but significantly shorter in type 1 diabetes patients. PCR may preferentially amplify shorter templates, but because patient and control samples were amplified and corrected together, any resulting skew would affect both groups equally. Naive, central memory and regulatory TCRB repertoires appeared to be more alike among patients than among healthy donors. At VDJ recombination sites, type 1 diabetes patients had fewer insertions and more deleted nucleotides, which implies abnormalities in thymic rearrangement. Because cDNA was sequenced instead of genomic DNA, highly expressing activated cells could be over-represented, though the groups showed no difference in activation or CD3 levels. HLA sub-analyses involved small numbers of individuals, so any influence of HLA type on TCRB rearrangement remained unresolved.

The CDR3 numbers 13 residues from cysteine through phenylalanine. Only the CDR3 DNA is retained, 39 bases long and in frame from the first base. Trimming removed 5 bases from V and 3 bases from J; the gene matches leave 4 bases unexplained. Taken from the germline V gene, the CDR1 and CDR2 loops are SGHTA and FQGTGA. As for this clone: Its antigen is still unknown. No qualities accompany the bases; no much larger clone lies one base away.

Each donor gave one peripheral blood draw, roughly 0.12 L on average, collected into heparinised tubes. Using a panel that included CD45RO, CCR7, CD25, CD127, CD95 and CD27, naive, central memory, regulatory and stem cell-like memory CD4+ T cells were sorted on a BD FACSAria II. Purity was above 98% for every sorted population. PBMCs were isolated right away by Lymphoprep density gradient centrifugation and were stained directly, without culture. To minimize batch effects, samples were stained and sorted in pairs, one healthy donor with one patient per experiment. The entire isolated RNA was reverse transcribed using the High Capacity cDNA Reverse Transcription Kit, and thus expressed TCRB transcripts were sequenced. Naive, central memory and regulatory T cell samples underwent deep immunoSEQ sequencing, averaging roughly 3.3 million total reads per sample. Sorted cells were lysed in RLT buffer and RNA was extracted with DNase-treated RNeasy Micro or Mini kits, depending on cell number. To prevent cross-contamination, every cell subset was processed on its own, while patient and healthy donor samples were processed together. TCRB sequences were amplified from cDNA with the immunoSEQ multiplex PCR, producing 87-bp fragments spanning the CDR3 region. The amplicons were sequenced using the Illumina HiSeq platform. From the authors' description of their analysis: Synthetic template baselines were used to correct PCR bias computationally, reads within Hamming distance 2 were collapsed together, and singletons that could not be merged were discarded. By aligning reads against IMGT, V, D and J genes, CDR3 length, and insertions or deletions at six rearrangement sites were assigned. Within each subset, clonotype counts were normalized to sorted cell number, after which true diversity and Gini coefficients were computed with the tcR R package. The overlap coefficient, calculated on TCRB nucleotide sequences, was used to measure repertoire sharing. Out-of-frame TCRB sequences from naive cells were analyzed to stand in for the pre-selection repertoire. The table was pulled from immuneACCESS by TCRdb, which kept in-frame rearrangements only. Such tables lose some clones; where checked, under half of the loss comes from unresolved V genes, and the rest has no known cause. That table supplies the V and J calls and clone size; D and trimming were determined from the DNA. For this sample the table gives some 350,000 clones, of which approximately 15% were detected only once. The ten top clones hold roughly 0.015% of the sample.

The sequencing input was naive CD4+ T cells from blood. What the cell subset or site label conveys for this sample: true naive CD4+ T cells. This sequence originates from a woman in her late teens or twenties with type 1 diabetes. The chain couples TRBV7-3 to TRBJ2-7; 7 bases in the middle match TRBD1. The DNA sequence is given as TGTGCCAGCAGCACAGGGGAAGGCTACGAGCAGTACTTC. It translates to CASSTGEGYEQYF. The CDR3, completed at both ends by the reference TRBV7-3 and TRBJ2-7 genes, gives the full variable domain GAGVSQTPSNKVTEKGKYVELRCDPISGHTALYWYRQSLGQGPEFLIYFQGTGAADDSGLPNDRFFAVRPEGSVSTLKIQRTERGDSAVYLCASSTGEGYEQYFGPGTRLTVT.